The T cell receptor beta chain described here comes from a study of blood T cells in healthy people across ages. This clonotype was counted ten times or more. Total RNA amounts of at least 6 micrograms were extracted per sample. Germline V gene lookup returns CDR1 DFQATT and CDR2 SNEGSKA (reference sequence). The length of the CDR3 is 15 residues. Trimming took off 0 bases at V and 0 bases at J, with 9 bases between the two ends. For the second PCR, which ran for 7 to 11 cycles, a sample-barcoded 5' primer and a J-beta primer mix were used. TCRdb passed the 5' RACE reads through MiXCR, listing each CDR3 protein once. The data show around 990,000 distinct CDR3 sequences, roughly two fifths seen once.

V and J are TRBV20-1 and TRBJ2-4, with TRBD1 as a possible D gene (5 bases). The source material was blood. This clonotype originated in a young man in good health. Written as DNA, the CDR3 is TGCAGTGCTAGAGATCTAGGGGTAGCCAAAAACATTCAGTACTTC. Its protein product is CSARDLGVAKNIQYF.